Following are 8 T cell receptor beta chains from one sample sequenced in a study of beta chain features in type 1 diabetes. Findings and limits, study-wide: Patients with Type 1 diabetes showed moderately but significantly shorter TCRB CDR3s in all four CD4+ subsets.

Antigens for these TCRs are unknown. The study reverse transcribed the entire isolated RNA, so it sequenced expressed TCRB transcripts. Some clones are missing from TCRdb's copy, which holds only in-frame ones; the method was immunoSEQ multiplex PCR. Here the sample spans hundreds of thousands of clones, over 12% being singletons. Source material: naive CD4+ T cells from blood. These receptors originate from a man aged 18 to 29 with type 1 diabetes.

There are a few counts of this clone. V usage is TRBV6-5 and J usage is TRBJ2-2; 8 bases line up with TRBD2. The J segment lost 5 bases and the V segment lost 5 bases, leaving 7 bases of the junction unmatched. This CDR3 is 15 amino acids long. The V gene's germline CDR1 is MNHEY and CDR2 SVGAGI. In nucleotides, the CDR3 is TGTGCCAGCAGTAGAGCGGGGGCAGGGACCGGGGAGCTGTTTTTT. Residues: CASSRAGAGTGELFF.

CDR3 DNA sequence: TGTGCCAGCACCATAGCGGGTTCGAACACCGGGGAGCTGTTTTTT. This codes for CASTIAGSNTGELFF. The rearrangement links TRBV25-1 to TRBJ2-2; 7 positions match TRBD2. The CDR3 extends over 15 amino acids. Germline loops: CDR1 MGHDK, CDR2 SYGVNS. The junction had 5 bases not matched to a gene; V was cut back by 7 bases and J by 0 bases.

The rearrangement links TRBV28 to TRBJ2-7; 10 nucleotides match TRBD1. The length of the CDR3 is 17 residues. V dropped 0 bases and J dropped 2; count of bases not matched to a gene: 7. The germline gives CDR1 MDHEN, CDR2 SYDVKM. This CDR3 is CASSLWKRDRGTYEQYF. DNA of the CDR3: TGTGCCAGCAGTTTATGGAAACGGGACAGGGGAACCTACGAGCAGTACTTC.

This clone was seen only a few times. The V call is TRBV25-1, the J call TRBJ2-2, with D uncertain. The CDR3 sequence is 14 residues long. Between the trimmed V and J ends, which lost 2 bases and 6 bases, there was a span of 10 bases. Looked up from germline, CDR1 is MGHDK and CDR2 is SYGVNS. The CDR3 bases are TGTGCCAGCAGTGAAACCCAGTCCCCCGGGGAGCTGTTTTTT. Protein product: CASSETQSPGELFF.

This chain joins TRBV5-1 and TRBJ2-2; 9 bases are shared with TRBD1. Unmatched junction bases numbered 8, after V lost 5 bases and J lost 6 bases. This CDR3 spans 15 amino acids. Germline V gene lookup returns CDR1 SGHRS and CDR2 YFSETQ. The CDR3 nucleotides read TGCGCCAGCAGTATAGGACAGGGGATGGCCGGGGAGCTGTTTTTT. This codes for CASSIGQGMAGELFF.

The chain has TRBV18 and TRBJ2-7; 9 positions agree with TRBD1. Germline V CDR1 and CDR2: KGHSH, LQKENI. CDR3 length equals 15 residues. V lost 3 bases to trimming and J lost 6 bases; unmatched junction nucleotides: 9. CDR3 amino acids: CASSPGQGSVSEQYF. DNA for the CDR3: TGTGCCAGCTCACCGGGACAGGGATCCGTGAGCGAGCAGTACTTC.

This clone occurred a few times. The chain carries TRBV5-4 and TRBJ2-4; a weak D match, TRBD1 (6 bases). V was clipped by 3 bases and J by 6 bases, with 13 bases between them. Germline V gene sequence: CDR1 SGHNT, CDR2 YYREEE (reference sequence). The CDR3 spans 14 residues. CDR3 nucleotides: TGTGCCAGCAGCTACGACAGGACCCTAAACATTCAGTACTTC. Protein product: CASSYDRTLNIQYF.

This clone was counted a few times. V gene TRBV2 combines with J gene TRBJ1-6; D not certain. Germline V gene lookup returns CDR1 SNHLY and CDR2 FYNNEI. V lost 7 bases and J 7 bases, leaving 11 bases between the germline ends. CDR3 length: 13 residues. DNA for the CDR3: TGTGCCAGCACCTACTCCCGGAATTCACCCCTCCACTTT. Translated, it gives CASTYSRNSPLHF.